These 22 T cell receptor beta chains were sequenced from one sample in a study of beta chain features in type 1 diabetes. As every portion of the isolated RNA was reverse transcribed, the sequencing read expressed TCRB transcripts. Assay used: immunoSEQ multiplex PCR; TCRdb lists only in-frame clones, some missing. The sample lists under 800,000 clones, 15% to 19% occurring once. Sequenced material: naive CD4+ T cells from blood. The source is a man aged 18-30 years in good health.

This clone was detected a few times. Here the CDR3 DNA reads TGTGCCAGCAGCTTAGTCGGGGATCCCAGGGTCCGGGAAAAACTGTTTTTT. This codes for CASSLVGDPRVREKLFF. This chain connects TRBV7-2 to TRBJ1-4, with a possible D match to TRBD1 (5 bases). Germline assignment: CDR1 SGHTA and CDR2 FQGNSA. V dropped 1 base and J dropped 8 bases, with 20 bases sitting between them. This CDR3 contains 17 residues.

The chain joins TRBV29-1 to TRBJ1-1; D ambiguous. Germline V gene lookup returns CDR1 SQVTM and CDR2 ANQGSEA. This CDR3 has 15 residues. Between the trimmed V and J ends, which lost 6 bases and 3 bases, there was a span of 20 bases. The CDR3 protein is CSVQLRLSRDTEAFF. CDR3 DNA: TGCAGCGTCCAGTTACGGTTAAGTCGGGACACTGAAGCTTTCTTT.

This clone was found a few times. The V call is TRBV4-3, the J call TRBJ1-1; D gene unclear. Trimming took off 0 bases at V and 6 bases at J, with 11 bases between the two ends. The CDR3 spans 14 residues. Germline CDR1 reads LGHNA; CDR2 reads YSLEER. The CDR3 sequence is CASSQEITMAEAFF. In DNA, the CDR3 is TGCGCCAGCAGCCAAGAAATAACGATGGCTGAAGCTTTCTTT.

To note about this clone: Additional DNA sequences in this sample encode the identical CDR3. V gene TRBV20-1 combines with J gene TRBJ2-5; D is unresolved. This CDR3 has 11 amino acids. Trimming took off 1 base at V and 5 bases at J, with 5 bases between the two ends. Germline loops: CDR1 DFQATT, CDR2 SNEGSKA (reference sequence). DNA of the CDR3: TGCAGTGCTAGAGTGGGGGAGACCCAGTACTTC. It specifies CSARVGETQYF.

This chain connects TRBV27 to TRBJ1-4; 7 bases agree with TRBD1. V was pared by 11 bases and J by 7 bases, with 13 bases of the junction left unmatched. The CDR3 covers 14 residues. In germline, CDR1 is MNHEY, CDR2 SMNVEV (reference sequence). CDR3 nucleotide sequence: TGTGCCCCGACACAGGGGACTCTGGGTGAAAAACTGTTTTTT. Translated: CAPTQGTLGEKLFF.

V gene TRBV2 combines with J gene TRBJ1-5; D is unresolved. The V and J ends lost 8 bases and 1 base respectively, with 12 bases between them. CDR1 and CDR2 from the germline V gene are SNHLY and FYNNEI. CDR3 length equals 14 residues. DNA of the CDR3: TGTGCCAGCTTGGAACGGTTGAGCAATCAGCCCCAGCATTTT. Translation gives CASLERLSNQPQHF.

The chain is built from TRBV18 and TRBJ2-6, with D unclear. V was shortened by 4 bases and J by 0 bases, with 1 base between the two germline ends. Germline-derived CDR1 and CDR2 are KGHSH and LQKENI. This CDR3 has 13 residues. CDR3 protein: CASSLSGANVLTF. The CDR3 DNA is TGTGCCAGCTCACTCTCTGGGGCCAACGTCCTGACTTTC.

The chain recombines TRBV7-3 with TRBJ2-6; D not resolved. V was shortened by 1 base and J by 0 bases, with 16 bases between the two germline ends. The CDR3 consists of 19 residues. Per germline, CDR1 SGHTA and CDR2 FQGTGA. The CDR3 sequence: CASSLNLGLTRSGANVLTF. The CDR3 coding sequence is TGTGCCAGCAGCTTAAATCTCGGTTTAACACGCTCTGGGGCCAACGTCCTGACTTTC.

This chain joins TRBV4-2 and TRBJ1-4, with D unclear. The V end was cut by 1 base, the J end by 5 bases, with 14 bases between. This CDR3 is built from 16 residues. From germline, CDR1 is LGHNA and CDR2 YNFKEQ. The CDR3 nucleotides read TGTGCCAGCAGCCAAGTCCGGGTCGACTTGAATGAAAAACTGTTTTTT. This translates into CASSQVRVDLNEKLFF.

Of note for this clone: Other DNA sequences in the sample encode the same CDR3. This chain joins TRBV18 and TRBJ1-6; 10 nucleotides align to TRBD1. J was trimmed by 7 bases and V by 3 bases; bases with no gene match: 3. The CDR3 has 15 residues. Germline V CDR1 and CDR2: KGHSH, LQKENI. The CDR3 bases are TGTGCCAGCTCACCCGGGACAGGGGTGAATTCACCCCTCCACTTT. Translated: CASSPGTGVNSPLHF.

This chain links TRBV11-2 with TRBJ2-2; D perhaps matches TRBD1 (5 bases). Germline-derived CDR1 and CDR2 are SGHAT and FQNNGV. This CDR3 comprises 16 residues. V was pared by 8 bases and J by 3 bases, with 19 bases between. Here the CDR3 reads CASRSLGSGYTGELFF. The CDR3 DNA follows: TGTGCCAGCCGCTCCCTCGGGTCAGGGTACACCGGGGAGCTGTTTTTT.

This clone was detected a few times. V usage is TRBV4-3 and J usage is TRBJ2-1, with D perhaps matching TRBD2 (7 bases). This CDR3 is built from 15 residues. The V end was cut by 5 bases, the J end by 3 bases, with 14 bases between. CDR1 is LGHNA and CDR2 is YSLEER in the germline V gene. The CDR3 loop reads CASSSRGGGYNEQFF. CDR3 DNA: TGCGCCAGCAGCTCCCGCGGGGGCGGCTACAATGAGCAGTTCTTC.

This clone was counted a few times. The chain joins TRBV10-3 to TRBJ1-1; D gene uncertain. CDR1 and CDR2 (germline): ENHRY, SYGVKD. The CDR3 spans 15 residues. The V end was cut by 0 bases, the J end by 8 bases, with 16 bases between. The CDR3 DNA reads TGTGCCATCAGTGAGTCTACAGCCCTAACGTTAGAAGCTTTCTTT. This encodes CAISESTALTLEAFF.

The gene calls are TRBV7-3 and TRBJ2-1; 12 nucleotides match TRBD2. V lost 0 bases and J lost 7; bases outside the gene matches: 4. The CDR3 has 16 residues. CDR1 SGHTA and CDR2 FQGTGA come from the germline V gene. CDR3 sequence reads: CASSLTRGLAGNEQFF. CDR3 coding DNA: TGTGCCAGCAGCTTAACGCGAGGACTAGCGGGGAATGAGCAGTTCTTC.

The rearrangement joins TRBV11-2 to TRBJ2-3; D not certain. This CDR3 is 11 amino acids long. Trimming pared 4 bases from V and 11 bases from J, leaving 10 bases between. Germline values: CDR1 SGHAT, CDR2 FQNNGV. The DNA for the CDR3 is TGTGCCAGCAGCTCCGGACCAGTGCAGTATTTT. Amino acid sequence: CASSSGPVQYF.

This rearrangement joins TRBV10-3 to TRBJ2-7; maybe TRBD1 (6 bases). V lost 3 bases and J 4 bases, leaving 10 bases between the germline ends. There are 13 residues in the CDR3. From germline, CDR1 is ENHRY and CDR2 SYGVKD. In nucleotides, the CDR3 is TGTGCCATCAGTGACATGGGGGCGTACGAGCAGTACTTC. It codes for CAISDMGAYEQYF.

The genes are TRBV7-2 and TRBJ2-5; D might be TRBD1 (5 bases). Germline V gene sequence: CDR1 SGHTA, CDR2 FQGNSA. CDR3 length: 14 amino acids. Trimming shortened V by 2 bases and J by 5 bases, and 12 bases separated the two germline ends. The DNA for the CDR3 is TGTGCCAGCAGCTTAAAGTGGGGCGTGGAGACCCAGTACTTC. Translated, it gives CASSLKWGVETQYF.

The chain employs TRBV29-1 and TRBJ2-2, with D unresolved. This CDR3 is built from 14 residues. The V and J ends lost 4 bases and 3 bases respectively, with 12 bases between them. Germline V gene lookup returns CDR1 SQVTM and CDR2 ANQGSEA. The DNA for the CDR3 is TGCAGCGTTGCGCCTCATCGGGACACCGGGGAGCTGTTTTTT. Translating gives CSVAPHRDTGELFF.

This clone came up a few times. V usage is TRBV21-1 and J usage is TRBJ2-7. TRBV21-1 is classified as a pseudogene. The CDR3 length is 15 residues. The CDR3 region is CASSKVLGSAHEQYF. As DNA, the CDR3 is TGTGCCAGCAGCAAAGTCCTTGGGTCAGCCCACGAGCAGTACTTC.

In this sample, this clone turned up a few times. V gene TRBV6-5 combines with J gene TRBJ1-2, with D hard to call. The germline V gene has CDR1 MNHEY and CDR2 SVGAGI. The V end lost 1 base, the J end lost 7 bases, and 16 bases lay between the germline ends. There are 15 residues in the CDR3. The chain's CDR3 is CASSYLAGLGSGYTF. In DNA form, the CDR3 reads TGTGCCAGCAGTTACTTGGCGGGTCTGGGGAGTGGCTACACCTTC.

This clone was observed a few times. The chain couples TRBV29-1 to TRBJ1-2, with TRBD1 as a possible D gene (6 bases). Germline loops: CDR1 SQVTM, CDR2 ANQGSEA. V lost 5 bases and J lost 3, with 10 bases in between. The CDR3 is made up of 12 amino acids. The CDR3 is CSVLDRHYGYTF. The CDR3 nucleotides read TGCAGCGTTCTGGACAGACACTATGGCTACACCTTC.

This clone was counted only a few times. The chain has TRBV7-2 and TRBJ2-7; 9 nucleotides match TRBD2. Germline CDR1 and CDR2: SGHTA and FQGNSA. The CDR3 consists of 16 residues. With 0 bases clipped from V and 6 bases from J, the junction kept 9 bases outside the gene matches. The DNA of the CDR3 is TGTGCCAGCAGCTTAGCGCTCAGCGGGGGGCTAGGCGAGCAGTACTTC. It yields the protein CASSLALSGGLGEQYF.